This passage covers 28 T cell receptor beta chains from one sample sequenced in a study of Ad26.COV2.S vaccination and SARS-CoV-2 variants. Sequencing was performed with immunoSEQ multiplex PCR; in TCRdb, only in-frame clones are kept and a portion is missing. This table holds fewer than 400,000 clones, roughly nine tenths found once. Treatment here: around 19 received Ad26.COV2.S at low or high dose, single or two shots; about five received placebo; per-sample allocation not given. It was on day 63 after the first vaccine or placebo injection that samples were taken. Here the sequenced sample was peripheral blood, taken in a trial of Ad26.COV2.S vaccine versus placebo. All receptors come from a person between 18 and 65 years old who received the Ad26.COV2.S COVID-19 vaccine or a placebo.

This sequence joins TRBV19 and TRBJ1-2, with D possibly TRBD1 on 6 matching bases. The ends were cut back, 6 bases at V and 7 bases at J, with 15 bases in the middle. CDR3 length: 13 residues. Germline V CDR1 and CDR2: LNHDA, SQIVND (reference sequence). This chain's CDR3 is CASRIRGGGGYTF. CDR3 in DNA: TGTGCCAGTAGGATCAGGGGAGGTGGTGGCTACACCTTC.

Comments on this clone: This may arise from a read error, as a much more abundant clone is one base away. The gene calls are TRBV6-5 and TRBJ1-2, with D unclear. The CDR3 is 12 amino acids. CDR1 MNHEY and CDR2 SVGAGI come from the germline V gene. With 2 bases removed from V and 4 bases from J, the gap between germline ends came to 5 bases. The CDR3 nucleotides are TGTGCCAGCAGTTACGCAGGCTATGGCTACACCTTC. Residues: CASSYAGYGYTF.

This clone has a handful of counts. The chain uses TRBV3-1 (or the pseudogene TRBV3-2) and TRBJ1-1, with TRBD1 matching over 10 bases. J lost 1 base, V lost 4 bases, and 0 bases had no gene match. CDR1 LGHDT and CDR2 YNNKEL come from the germline V gene (reference sequence). This CDR3 is 14 amino acids long. In DNA form, the CDR3 reads TGTGCCAGCAGCCGGGACAGGGGGAACACTGAAGCTTTCTTT. Its protein is CASSRDRGNTEAFF.

This sequence joins TRBV4-2 and TRBJ2-7; 11 positions match TRBD1. J lost 5 bases, V lost 2 bases, and 5 bases had no gene match. CDR3 length equals 15 residues. The V gene's germline CDR1 is LGHNA and CDR2 YNFKEQ. As DNA, the CDR3 is TGTGCCAGCAGCCAATCGGACAGGGGGCTCCACGAGCAGTACTTC. Translating gives CASSQSDRGLHEQYF.

For the CDR3, the DNA is TGTGCCATCAGTGACAGACAGAACACCGGGGAGCTGTTTTTT. Its translation: CAISDRQNTGELFF. The J gene is TRBJ2-2, the V gene TRBV10-3; no reliable D call. The V and J ends lost 3 bases and 1 base respectively, with 6 bases between them. The CDR3 loop spans 14 amino acids. Per the germline V gene, CDR1 is ENHRY and CDR2 is SYGVKD.

The CDR3 nucleotides are TGTGCCAGCAGCCAAGATCCGGCAGAGAACACTGAAGCTTTCTTT. It encodes CASSQDPAENTEAFF. This chain uses TRBV3-1 (or the pseudogene TRBV3-2) with TRBJ1-1; the D is unclear. The CDR3 sequence is 15 residues long. V was trimmed by 0 bases and J by 1 base, leaving 9 bases between them. CDR1 is LGHDT, CDR2 YNNKEL, per germline (reference sequence).

This clone occurred once. The chain carries TRBV6-5 and TRBJ2-5, with 14 bases that match TRBD2. The CDR3 extends over 15 amino acids. The germline CDR1 and CDR2 sequences are MNHEY and SVGAGI. The J segment lost 5 bases and the V segment lost 5 bases, leaving 4 bases of the junction unmatched. CDR3 DNA: TGTGCCAGCAGTCGGACTAGCGGGGGGTTGGAGACCCAGTACTTC. Residues: CASSRTSGGLETQYF.

V gene TRBV10-1 combines with J gene TRBJ1-2; a weak D match, TRBD1 (5 bases). This CDR3 contains 13 residues. CDR1 and CDR2 (germline): WNHNN, SYGVQD (reference sequence). V was cut by 3 bases and J by 4 bases, with 9 bases left in between. CDR3 in DNA: TGCGCCAGCAGTGATGCCAGGGCCTATGGCTACACCTTC. Translated, it gives CASSDARAYGYTF.

The chain is built from TRBV6-1 and TRBJ1-3; perhaps TRBD1 as D (5 bases). The germline gives CDR1 MNHNS, CDR2 SASEGT. This CDR3 contains 16 residues. Trimming left V 4 bases short and J 0 bases short, with 13 bases between. CDR3 protein: CASSAYLGASGNTIYF. Written as DNA, the CDR3 is TGTGCCAGCAGTGCCTATTTAGGGGCCTCTGGAAACACCATATATTTT.

This rearrangement joins TRBV9 to TRBJ2-2; TRBD1 matches 7 bases. The CDR3 has 16 amino acids. Germline V lookup: CDR1 SGDLS, CDR2 YYNGEE. The junction had 9 bases not matched to a gene; V was cut back by 0 bases and J by 7 bases. Here the CDR3 DNA reads TGTGCCAGCAGCGTAGCCACAGGGGTTGGAGTCGGGGAGCTGTTTTTT. Translating it yields CASSVATGVGVGELFF. The full variable domain, with the rest looked up from reference TRBV9 and TRBJ2-2, is DSGVTQTPKHLITATGQRVTLRCSPRSGDLSVYWYQQSLDQGLQFLIQYYNGEERAKGNILERFSAQQFPDLHSELNLSSLELGDSALYFCASSVATGVGVGELFFGEGSRLTVL.

The CDR3 loop reads CASSPDGYEQYF. The CDR3 DNA follows: TGTGCCAGCAGCCCGGACGGGTACGAGCAGTACTTC. The chain carries TRBV16 and TRBJ2-7; D gene ambiguous. The CDR3 sequence is 12 residues long. Deletions cut 4 bases from V and 4 bases from J, with 8 bases between. Germline loops: CDR1 KGHSY, CDR2 FQNENV.

The J gene is TRBJ2-7, the V gene TRBV2, with 8 bases lining up with TRBD2. This CDR3 is built from 16 residues. The J segment lost 6 bases and the V segment lost 8 bases, leaving 18 bases of the junction unmatched. The germline CDR1 and CDR2 sequences are SNHLY and FYNNEI. The CDR3 spells CASFLRGPGTRSEQYF. CDR3 nucleotides: TGTGCCAGCTTCCTCCGAGGCCCTGGGACTAGGTCCGAGCAGTACTTC. Combining the CDR3 with reference TRBV2 and TRBJ2-7 gives the whole variable domain EPEVTQTPSHQVTQMGQEVILRCVPISNHLYFYWYRQILGQKVEFLVSFYNNEISEKSEIFDDQFSVERPDGSNFTLKIRSTKLEDSAMYFCASFLRGPGTRSEQYFGPGTRLTVT.

This rearrangement joins TRBV21-1 to TRBJ1-4. TRBV21-1 is designated a pseudogene. The CDR3 spans 15 residues. As DNA, the CDR3 is TGTGCCAGCAGCTCTCGGAAGGGGAGGGGTGAAAAACTGTTTTTT. It encodes CASSSRKGRGEKLFF.

The V and J genes are TRBV6-5 and TRBJ1-2; a weak D match, TRBD1 (6 bases). Per the germline V gene, CDR1 is MNHEY and CDR2 is SVGAGI. The germline V and J ends were trimmed by 0 bases and 8 bases, with 16 bases remaining between them. This CDR3 has 15 residues. DNA of the CDR3: TGTGCCAGCAGTTACTCCGGGGGCCCGCCATTCGGCTACACCTTC. It codes for CASSYSGGPPFGYTF.

The chain links TRBV4-3 to TRBJ2-5, with TRBD2 as a possible D gene (5 bases). The CDR3 spans 14 residues. Germline CDR1 reads LGHNA; CDR2 reads YSLEER. V was trimmed by 0 bases and J by 3 bases, leaving 8 bases between them. The CDR3 nucleotides are TGCGCCAGCAGCCAAGATCTCGGGGAAGAGACCCAGTACTTC. This encodes CASSQDLGEETQYF.

The chain recombines TRBV6-5 with TRBJ1-1; D is undetermined. This CDR3 is built from 12 residues. Germline V gene sequence: CDR1 MNHEY, CDR2 SVGAGI. V was shortened by 6 bases and J by 2 bases, with 7 bases between the two germline ends. The CDR3 is CASRQRNTEAFF. CDR3 nucleotides: TGTGCCAGCAGACAGAGAAACACTGAAGCTTTCTTT.

This chain uses TRBV11-3 with TRBJ2-7, with 7 bases that match TRBD1. Germline V CDR1 and CDR2: SGHNT, YENEEA. This CDR3 has 15 residues. V lost 5 bases and J lost 1; bases outside the gene matches: 8. The CDR3 DNA sequence: TGTGCCAGCAGCCCTCGGGCAGGGGGTTCCTACGAGCAGTACTTC. Its translation: CASSPRAGGSYEQYF. Full variable domain (missing parts from reference TRBV11-3 and TRBJ2-7): EAGVVQSPRYKIIEKKQPVAFWCNPISGHNTLYWYLQNLGQGPELLIRYENEEAVDDSQLPKDRFSAERLKGVDSTLKIQPAELGDSAVYLCASSPRAGGSYEQYFGPGTRLTVT.

This rearrangement joins TRBV6-6 to TRBJ1-5; D call uncertain. The CDR3 contains 13 residues. The germline CDR1 and CDR2 sequences are MNHNY and SVGAGI (reference sequence). Trimming took 0 bases from V and 6 from J, leaving 6 bases between them. The CDR3 nucleotides read TGTGCCAGCAGTTACTCGAGCTTTCAGCCCCAGCATTTT. This gives the protein CASSYSSFQPQHF.

The rearrangement links TRBV19 to TRBJ2-1, with a possible D match to TRBD1 (6 bases). This CDR3 region has 17 residues. Germline V gene data show CDR1 as LNHDA and CDR2 as SQIVND (reference sequence). Trimming shortened V by 4 bases and J by 2 bases, and 18 bases separated the two germline ends. In DNA, the CDR3 is TGTGCCAGTAGTAACCGGGACACCGGACGGCCCTACAATGAGCAGTTCTTC. This translates into CASSNRDTGRPYNEQFF. Complete variable domain (other parts from reference TRBV19 and TRBJ2-1): DGGITQSPKYLFRKEGQNVTLSCEQNLNHDAMYWYRQDPGQGLRLIYYSQIVNDFQKGDIAEGYSVSREKKESFPLTVTSAQKNPTAFYLCASSNRDTGRPYNEQFFGPGTRLTVL.

This sequence joins TRBV4-1 and TRBJ1-3, with D possibly being TRBD1 (5 bases). Germline V gives CDR1 MGHRA, CDR2 YSYEKL. V lost 2 bases and J 2 bases, leaving 16 bases between the germline ends. The CDR3 spans 17 residues. CDR3 bases: TGCGCCAGCAGCCAACCACGCCGGGGGGGTACTGGAAACACCATATATTTT. Its protein product is CASSQPRRGGTGNTIYF.

The genes are TRBV29-1 and TRBJ2-2; 7 nucleotides agree with TRBD1. From germline, CDR1 is SQVTM and CDR2 ANQGSEA. The CDR3 loop spans 11 amino acids. J gave up 7 bases and V 6 bases, and 2 bases lay outside the gene matches. The CDR3 nucleotides are TGCAGCGTGGGGGACAGCGGGGAGCTGTTTTTT. Amino acid sequence: CSVGDSGELFF.

The gene calls are TRBV6-1 and TRBJ1-2, with 9 bases lining up with TRBD1. CDR3 length equals 15 residues. CDR1 MNHNS and CDR2 SASEGT come from the germline V gene. The V gene end was trimmed by 1 base and the J gene end by 1 base; junction bases not matched to a gene: 1. The CDR3 DNA follows: TGTGCCAGCAGTGAAGTGACAGGGGGTAACTATGGCTACACCTTC. It specifies CASSEVTGGNYGYTF.

The V and J genes are TRBV7-9 and TRBJ2-1, with D perhaps TRBD2 (6 bases). The CDR3 is made up of 14 amino acids. CDR1 SEHNR and CDR2 FQNEAQ come from the germline V gene (reference sequence). Trimming removed 0 bases at V and 6 bases at J, with 9 bases between. The CDR3 region has the DNA TGTGCCAGCAGCTTAGCGGGGGGAGTCAATGAGCAGTTCTTC. Protein: CASSLAGGVNEQFF.

This clone was detected only a few times. V and J are TRBV11-2 and TRBJ2-4; TRBD2 matches 7 bases. Germline CDR1 and CDR2: SGHAT and FQNNGV. This CDR3 contains 18 residues. V lost 4 bases and J lost 2; bases outside the gene matches: 14. Here the CDR3 reads CASSSPRGQGGTKNIQYF. CDR3 nucleotide sequence: TGTGCCAGCAGCTCACCCCGAGGGCAGGGAGGGACCAAAAACATTCAGTACTTC.

The V gene is TRBV14, the J gene TRBJ2-2; D may be TRBD1 or TRBD2 (6 bases each). Germline values: CDR1 SGHDN, CDR2 FVKESK. The length of the CDR3 is 16 residues. V was shortened by 4 bases and J by 3 bases, with 15 bases between the two germline ends. The CDR3 region is CASSPFGGLDTGELFF. In DNA, the CDR3 is TGTGCCAGCAGCCCATTTGGGGGGCTGGACACCGGGGAGCTGTTTTTT.

The V call is TRBV3-1 (or the pseudogene TRBV3-2), the J call TRBJ2-6; D is ambiguous. This CDR3 region has 14 residues. V was shortened by 6 bases and J by 2 bases, with 8 bases between the two germline ends. Germline CDR1 is LGHDT and CDR2 is YNNKEL (reference sequence). As DNA, the CDR3 is TGTGCCAGCAGTCTCACAACTGGGGCCAACGTCCTGACTTTC. Its protein is CASSLTTGANVLTF.

This clone was seen once. The rearrangement links TRBV21-1 to TRBJ1-1; the table calls TRBD1, which could not be checked here. TRBV21-1 counts as a pseudogene. The CDR3 consists of 14 residues. As DNA, the CDR3 is TGTGCCAGCAGCAAACCAGGGGCGCGGACTGAAGCTTTCTTT. It codes for CASSKPGARTEAFF.

The V gene is TRBV2, the J gene TRBJ1-2; D gene uncertain. V lost 6 bases and J 2 bases, leaving 16 bases between the germline ends. CDR3 length equals 15 residues. The germline gives CDR1 SNHLY, CDR2 FYNNEI. CDR3 residues: CASSLIREANYGYTF. CDR3 sequence (DNA): TGTGCCAGCAGCCTGATCAGAGAGGCCAACTATGGCTACACCTTC.